Detailed here is one T cell receptor beta chain. V was shortened by 6 bases and J by 1 base, with 12 bases between the two germline ends. Looked up from germline, CDR1 is SGHVS and CDR2 is FNYEAQ. The CDR3 consists of 14 residues. Every PCR got spiked synthetic TCR analog templates. This table comes from immunoSEQ multiplex PCR, and its TCRdb copy is limited to in-frame clones, with some not included. Here the sample spans more than 55,000 clones, roughly four fifths being singletons. Time point indicated: pretreatment peripheral blood. This specimen belongs to a study of PD-L1 blockade in urothelial cancer. Overall study context: Male sex and bladder-origin urothelial cancer characterized about 90% of the roughly 30 patients. The authors examined blood 3 weeks (second dose) and 6 weeks after treatment start.

Here the sequenced sample was PBMCs, taken around atezolizumab (anti-PD-L1) treatment. The gene calls are TRBV7-6 and TRBJ1-1; D unresolved. This receptor was obtained from a man between 65 and 80 years old with urothelial cancer. CDR3 DNA: TGTGCCAGCAGTCAGAGGGCAGGGAACACTGAAGCTTTCTTT. Encoded protein: CASSQRAGNTEAFF.